Listed here are 8 T cell receptor beta chains from one sample, sequenced in a study of blood T cell repertoires in COVID-19. TCRdb's copy holds only in-frame clones and misses some; the assay was immunoSEQ multiplex PCR. The sample records more than 300,000 clones, approximately 87% being singletons. The sample taken for sequencing was PBMCs or T cells enriched from blood (not recorded which). Receptor source: a man aged 40-50 years in a cohort exposed to, infected with or recovered from COVID-19 (not recorded which).

This clone was seen a handful of times. The gene calls are TRBV5-1 and TRBJ2-7; D possibly corresponds to TRBD1 (8 bases). The length of the CDR3 is 14 residues. Looked up from germline, CDR1 is SGHRS and CDR2 is YFSETQ. Deletions cut 5 bases from V and 6 bases from J, with 18 bases between. The CDR3 loop is CASSRAGQVSEQYF. The DNA of the CDR3 is TGCGCCAGCAGTAGAGCGGGACAGGTCTCCGAGCAGTACTTC. The whole variable domain, remainder taken from reference TRBV5-1 and TRBJ2-7, is KAGVTQTPRYLIKTRGQQVTLSCSPISGHRSVSWYQQTPGQGLQFLFEYFSETQRNKGNFPGRFSGRQFSNSRSEMNVSTLELGDSALYLCASSRAGQVSEQYFGPGTRLTVT.

This clone was seen just once. V and J are TRBV9 and TRBJ2-2, with D perhaps TRBD2 (6 bases). The CDR3 is 17 amino acids. The V and J ends lost 4 bases and 0 bases respectively, with 16 bases between them. Germline CDR1 is SGDLS and CDR2 is YYNGEE. The CDR3, as DNA: TGTGCCAGCAGCCCAAGACGAGGGACTTCGAACACCGGGGAGCTGTTTTTT. It specifies CASSPRRGTSNTGELFF.

V and J are TRBV7-3 and TRBJ2-2; 8 nucleotides line up with TRBD2. Germline assignment: CDR1 SGHTA and CDR2 FQGTGA. CDR3 size: 17 residues. Unmatched junction bases numbered 5, after V lost 2 bases and J lost 0 bases. CDR3 sequence reads: CASSLSTSGPNTGELFF. CDR3 nucleotide sequence: TGTGCCAGCAGCTTATCTACTAGCGGACCGAACACCGGGGAGCTGTTTTTT.

The rearrangement joins TRBV6-1 to TRBJ1-2, with D possibly TRBD1 on 6 matching bases. Per germline, CDR1 MNHNS and CDR2 SASEGT. CDR3 length: 15 residues. The V and J ends lost 1 base and 6 bases respectively, with 15 bases between them. DNA of the CDR3: TGTGCCAGCAGTGAAGGGGTAGACAGGCAACATGGCTACACCTTC. Amino acids: CASSEGVDRQHGYTF.

J is TRBJ1-1 and V is TRBV28, with D uncertain. Trimming cost V 11 bases and J 1 base, with 17 bases left between them. Germline V gene sequence: CDR1 MDHEN, CDR2 SYDVKM. CDR3 length: 14 residues. CDR3 region: CASAVRLRNTEAFF. CDR3 sequence (DNA): TGTGCCTCGGCAGTGCGGCTCCGGAACACTGAAGCTTTCTTT.

The genes are TRBV6-5 and TRBJ2-7; 10 bases fit TRBD1. The CDR3 contains 15 residues. V dropped 6 bases and J dropped 5; count of bases not matched to a gene: 10. Per the germline V gene, CDR1 is MNHEY and CDR2 is SVGAGI. The CDR3 here is CASRGRGQGPHEQYF. DNA of the CDR3: TGTGCCAGCAGAGGCAGGGGACAGGGGCCCCACGAGCAGTACTTC.

The V call is TRBV23-1, the J call TRBJ2-7; 7 nucleotides align to TRBD1. TRBV23-1 is an ORF; its function is uncertain. This CDR3 is built from 16 residues. V lost 3 bases, J lost 2 bases, and 10 bases stayed unmatched. CDR3 sequence: CASSQETEGQTYEQYF. The CDR3 DNA follows: TGCGCCAGCAGTCAGGAAACCGAGGGACAGACCTACGAGCAGTACTTC.

The chain recombines TRBV5-6 with TRBJ1-2; no definite D call. V was pared by 0 bases and J by 12 bases, with 15 bases between. The CDR3 runs 13 residues. Germline loops: CDR1 SGHDT, CDR2 YYEEEE. CDR3 loop: CASSLAGVAEHTF. In DNA form, the CDR3 reads TGTGCCAGCAGCTTGGCCGGGGTAGCGGAACACACCTTC.